Below are 23 T cell receptor beta chains sequenced from a single sample in a study of T cell responses to AZD1222 COVID-19 vaccine. TCRdb's copy holds only in-frame clones and misses some; the assay was immunoSEQ multiplex PCR. The sample consists of roughly 83,000 clones, around 86% of them appearing once. The sequencing here drew on peripheral blood, taken on day 0 of AZD1222 vaccination. All receptors derive from an adult in good health.

The V gene is TRBV5-1, the J gene TRBJ2-1; 10 bases align to TRBD2. The CDR3 is 16 residues long. J gave up 10 bases and V 1 base, and 11 bases lay outside the gene matches. Per germline, CDR1 SGHRS and CDR2 YFSETQ. CDR3 in amino acids: CASSLNPGLATEEQFF. The DNA for the CDR3 is TGCGCCAGCAGCTTGAACCCGGGACTAGCGACGGAAGAGCAGTTCTTC.

On this clone: A junction boundary mismatches the germline segment, possibly from a read error. The chain employs TRBV7-3 and TRBJ2-6, with TRBD1 as a possible D gene (5 bases). Germline-derived CDR1 and CDR2 are SGHTA and FQGTGA. CDR3 size: 18 residues. As DNA, the CDR3 is TGTGCCAGCAGCCTAACCGCACAGGTCTTCTCTGGGGCCAACGTCCTGACTTTC. Its protein is CASSLTAQVFSGANVLTF.

The gene calls are TRBV27 and TRBJ1-4, with TRBD1 matching 11 bases. Per germline, CDR1 MNHEY and CDR2 SMNVEV (reference sequence). The CDR3 has 17 residues. Trimming at V came to 3 bases and at J to 4 bases, leaving 7 bases not matched to a gene. The CDR3 sequence: CASSFRTGGAYNEKLFF. CDR3 bases: TGTGCCAGCAGTTTCCGGACAGGGGGCGCTTATAATGAAAAACTGTTTTTT.

V gene TRBV3-1 (or the pseudogene TRBV3-2) combines with J gene TRBJ2-4; D is tentatively TRBD1 or TRBD2 (5 bases each). The CDR3 totals 14 residues. Germline V gene lookup returns CDR1 LGHDT and CDR2 YNNKEL (reference sequence). Trimming stripped 2 bases from V and 6 bases from J, with 11 bases between. CDR3 in DNA: TGTGCCAGCAGCCAACCTGGGACGGGAAACATTCAGTACTTC. Translated: CASSQPGTGNIQYF.

This sequence joins TRBV28 and TRBJ1-1; 7 nucleotides agree with TRBD1. V dropped 6 bases and J dropped 0; count of bases not matched to a gene: 10. This CDR3 is built from 16 residues. The germline V gene encodes CDR1 MDHEN and CDR2 SYDVKM. The CDR3 DNA follows: TGTGCCAGCAGCCGACCCGCGACAGGGATGAACACTGAAGCTTTCTTT. The encoded protein is CASSRPATGMNTEAFF.

The CDR3 coding sequence is TGTGCCAGCAGCTGGGACAACACAGATACGCAGTATTTT. Translated: CASSWDNTDTQYF. The chain has TRBV5-8 and TRBJ2-3; TRBD1 is a possible D gene (6 bases). Germline-derived CDR1 and CDR2 are SGHTS and YDEGEE. The length of the CDR3 is 13 residues. Trimming took off 3 bases at V and 2 bases at J, with 7 bases between the two ends.

The chain has TRBV10-1 and TRBJ2-3; no reliable D call. The CDR3 consists of 14 residues. CDR1 is WNHNN and CDR2 is SYGVQD in the germline V gene (reference sequence). Deletions cut 6 bases from V and 3 bases from J, with 13 bases between. As DNA, the CDR3 is TGCGCCAGCAGGGGCAGCATGGAGACAGATACGCAGTATTTT. It is translated as CASRGSMETDTQYF.

V gene TRBV5-1 combines with J gene TRBJ1-1; D may be TRBD1 (5 bases). Deletions cut 4 bases from V and 1 base from J, with 14 bases between. Germline values: CDR1 SGHRS, CDR2 YFSETQ. This CDR3 comprises 15 residues. As DNA, the CDR3 is TGCGCCAGCAGCCCCGGGGGAGCGGGGAACACTGAAGCTTTCTTT. This codes for CASSPGGAGNTEAFF.

V is TRBV12-3 or TRBV12-4 and J is TRBJ1-2, with a tentative D call TRBD1 (6 bases). V was shortened by 5 bases and J by 4 bases, with 8 bases between the two germline ends. The CDR3 loop spans 12 amino acids. The CDR3 DNA follows: TGTGCCAGCAGTACAGGGATCTATGGCTACACCTTC. This gives the protein CASSTGIYGYTF.

This chain connects TRBV6-5 to TRBJ1-5, with TRBD1 as a possible D gene (5 bases). Trimming removed 10 bases from V and 9 bases from J, with 19 bases in between. The CDR3 covers 13 residues. Germline lookup yields CDR1 MNHEY and CDR2 SVGAGI. In DNA form, the CDR3 reads TGTGCCACCGCCGGGACTCTGGGATCGCCCCAGCATTTT. As protein: CATAGTLGSPQHF.

This chain connects TRBV24-1 to TRBJ2-7; D might be TRBD2 (5 bases). Per germline, CDR1 KGHDR and CDR2 SFDVKD. The germline V and J ends were trimmed by 3 bases and 4 bases, with 21 bases remaining between them. CDR3 length: 17 residues. The DNA of the CDR3 is TGTGCCACCAGTGATAGTTTTGGTGCGGGCTTTAAGTACGAGCAGTACTTC. This encodes CATSDSFGAGFKYEQYF.

The rearrangement links TRBV5-5 to TRBJ2-5; 11 bases align to TRBD1. The junction had 5 bases not matched to a gene; V was cut back by 2 bases and J by 5 bases. This CDR3 contains 15 residues. Germline CDR1 and CDR2: SGHKS and YYEKEE (reference sequence). CDR3 sequence (DNA): TGTGCCAGCAGCTTCCGGGACAGGGGGAGGGAGACCCAGTACTTC. This gives the protein CASSFRDRGRETQYF.

CDR3 nucleotide sequence: TGTGCCAGCTCACCAGAGGGAAATCAGCCCCAGCATTTT. Its translation is CASSPEGNQPQHF. The J gene is TRBJ1-5, the V gene TRBV18; D is uncertain. The CDR3 totals 13 residues. The V gene lost 2 bases and the J gene lost 4 bases, with 6 bases spanning the gap. Looked up from germline, CDR1 is KGHSH and CDR2 is LQKENI.

This chain uses TRBV5-1 with TRBJ2-1, with D perhaps matching TRBD1 (6 bases). Germline CDR1 and CDR2: SGHRS and YFSETQ. Trimming stripped 4 bases from V and 11 bases from J, with 13 bases between. The CDR3 spans 12 residues. CDR3 in DNA: TGCGCCAGCAGCCCGGACAGTGGGAAGCAGTTCTTC. Amino acids: CASSPDSGKQFF.

This clone has only a few counts. The rearrangement uses TRBV5-1 and TRBJ2-7; D uncertain. Trimming removed 0 bases at V and 1 base at J, with 8 bases between. The V gene's germline CDR1 is SGHRS and CDR2 YFSETQ. The CDR3 spans 14 residues. The CDR3 DNA sequence: TGCGCCAGCAGCTTGGGGCTTAAATCCTACGAGCAGTACTTC. Translating it yields CASSLGLKSYEQYF.

The DNA for the CDR3 is TGTGCCAGTAGTATCGGTTGGAACGGAAACACCATATATTTT. The encoded protein is CASSIGWNGNTIYF. The chain uses TRBV19 and TRBJ1-3; D unresolved. Germline values: CDR1 LNHDA, CDR2 SQIVND (reference sequence). The CDR3 length is 14 residues. Trimming stripped 3 bases from V and 4 bases from J, with 10 bases between.

This chain links TRBV4-3 with TRBJ1-1; 9 positions agree with TRBD1. The CDR3 spans 14 residues. J was trimmed by 1 base and V by 3 bases; bases with no gene match: 0. Germline values: CDR1 LGHNA, CDR2 YSLEER. The CDR3 region is CASSQTGGNTEAFF. As DNA, the CDR3 is TGCGCCAGCAGCCAGACAGGGGGGAACACTGAAGCTTTCTTT.

The chain recombines TRBV2 with TRBJ2-7; 9 nucleotides match TRBD1. This CDR3 has 13 residues. V trimming: 6 bases; J trimming: 4 bases; junction bases outside the gene matches: 4. Germline CDR1 SNHLY, CDR2 FYNNEI. The CDR3 protein is CASRGQGPYEQYF. In DNA form, the CDR3 reads TGTGCCAGCAGGGGACAGGGTCCTTACGAGCAGTACTTC. Drawing the rest from reference TRBV2 and TRBJ2-7, the complete variable domain is EPEVTQTPSHQVTQMGQEVILRCVPISNHLYFYWYRQILGQKVEFLVSFYNNEISEKSEIFDDQFSVERPDGSNFTLKIRSTKLEDSAMYFCASRGQGPYEQYFGPGTRLTVT.

V is TRBV7-2 and J is TRBJ1-6; D is possibly TRBD1 (5 bases). The germline CDR1 and CDR2 sequences are SGHTA and FQGNSA. Between the trimmed V and J ends, which lost 9 bases and 4 bases, there was a span of 16 bases. CDR3 length: 15 residues. The CDR3 region is CASQPGTGYNSPLHF. The CDR3 nucleotides are TGTGCCAGTCAGCCCGGGACGGGGTATAATTCACCCCTCCACTTT.

This chain connects TRBV12-3 or TRBV12-4 to TRBJ1-1; TRBD1 is a possible D gene (6 bases). V was cut by 6 bases and J by 7 bases, with 15 bases left in between. The CDR3 extends over 13 amino acids. This CDR3 is CASRPQDRYEAFF. The CDR3 coding sequence is TGTGCCAGCAGACCTCAAGACAGGTATGAAGCTTTCTTT.

The chain is built from TRBV4-1 and TRBJ2-7; 7 nucleotides agree with TRBD2. Unmatched junction bases numbered 5, after V lost 5 bases and J lost 1 base. Germline lookup yields CDR1 MGHRA and CDR2 YSYEKL. There are 14 residues in the CDR3. CDR3 bases: TGCGCCAGCAGCTACCGGACTAGTTCCTACGAGCAGTACTTC. This encodes CASSYRTSSYEQYF.

A single count supports this clone. This specimen includes other DNA sequences encoding the same CDR3. The rearrangement uses TRBV21-1 and TRBJ1-1. TRBV21-1 represents a pseudogene. The CDR3 consists of 11 residues. This CDR3 is CASSLFTEAFF. The CDR3 coding sequence is TGTGCCAGCAGCTTGTTCACTGAGGCTTTCTTT.

CDR3 amino acids: CASSQHGQNYGYTF. The CDR3 DNA reads TGCGCCAGCAGCCAACATGGACAGAACTATGGCTACACCTTC. This sequence joins TRBV4-3 and TRBJ1-2; tentatively, D is TRBD1 (6 bases). V lost 2 bases and J lost 2, with 9 bases in between. Germline V gene lookup returns CDR1 LGHNA and CDR2 YSLEER. The CDR3 spans 14 residues.